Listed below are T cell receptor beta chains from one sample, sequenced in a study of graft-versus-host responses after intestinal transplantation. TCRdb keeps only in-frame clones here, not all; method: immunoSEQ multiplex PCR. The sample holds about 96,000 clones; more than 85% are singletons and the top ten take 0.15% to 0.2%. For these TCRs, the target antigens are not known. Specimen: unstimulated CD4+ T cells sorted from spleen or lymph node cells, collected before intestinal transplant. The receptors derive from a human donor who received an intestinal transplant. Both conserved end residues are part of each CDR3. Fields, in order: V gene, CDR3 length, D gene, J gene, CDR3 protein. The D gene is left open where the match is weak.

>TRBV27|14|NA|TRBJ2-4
CASSSREAKNIQYF
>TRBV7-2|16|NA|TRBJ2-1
CASSTTSVSSYNEQFF
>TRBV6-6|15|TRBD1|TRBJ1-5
CASSLQGAEFQPQHF
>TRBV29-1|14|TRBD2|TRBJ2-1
CSVNPGLASNEQFF
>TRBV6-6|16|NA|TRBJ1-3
CASSYSMAESGNTIYF
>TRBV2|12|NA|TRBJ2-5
CASSLEGETQYF
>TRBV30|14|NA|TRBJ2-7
CAWTPTGPTYEQYF
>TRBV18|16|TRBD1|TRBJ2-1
CASSPLKGQAYNEQFF
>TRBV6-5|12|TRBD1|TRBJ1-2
CASSQDRLSYTF
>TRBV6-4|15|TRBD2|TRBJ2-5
CASRETSGIVRTQYF
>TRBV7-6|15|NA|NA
CASSRGGDTFYEQYF
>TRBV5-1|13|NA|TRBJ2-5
CASSTDTRETQYF
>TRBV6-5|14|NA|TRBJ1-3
CASRPRGSGNTIYF
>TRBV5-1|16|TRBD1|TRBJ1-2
CASSLKSEQGVFGYTF
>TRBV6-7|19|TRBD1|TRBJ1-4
CASSYPAQDRVVANEKLFF
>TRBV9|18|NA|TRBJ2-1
CASSVATLSRERNNEQFF
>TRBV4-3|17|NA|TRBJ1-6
CASSQVPVAAGDSPLHF
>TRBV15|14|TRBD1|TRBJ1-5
CATSRADRVQPQHF
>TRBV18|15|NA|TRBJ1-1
CASSPRLEGGTEAFF
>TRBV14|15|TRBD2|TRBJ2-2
CASSQALAGVGELFF
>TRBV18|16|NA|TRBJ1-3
CASSPGAPSSGNTIYF
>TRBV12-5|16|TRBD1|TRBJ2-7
CASGLVAGTGTYEQYF
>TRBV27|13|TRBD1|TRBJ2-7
CASSGGDTYEQYF
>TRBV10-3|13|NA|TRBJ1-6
CAISGGGDSPLHF
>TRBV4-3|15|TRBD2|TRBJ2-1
CASSLTRGTLNEQFF
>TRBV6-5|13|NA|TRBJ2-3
CASSYPPIDTQYF
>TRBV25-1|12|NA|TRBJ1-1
CASSGRVTEAFF
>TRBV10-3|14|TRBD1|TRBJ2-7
CAISELTGAYEQYF
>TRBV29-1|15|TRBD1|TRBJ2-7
CSVEGSGTGTYEQYF
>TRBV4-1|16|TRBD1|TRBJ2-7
CASSLTLTGRAYEQYF
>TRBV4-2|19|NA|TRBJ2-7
CASSQVAVAVGGFAYEQYF
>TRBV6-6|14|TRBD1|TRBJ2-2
CASTGRGYTGELFF
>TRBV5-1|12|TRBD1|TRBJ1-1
CASSPDRAEAFF
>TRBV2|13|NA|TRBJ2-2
CASRTENTGELFF
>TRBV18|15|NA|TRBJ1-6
CASSPGIRDNSPLHF
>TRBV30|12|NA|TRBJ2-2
CAWNYFTGELFF
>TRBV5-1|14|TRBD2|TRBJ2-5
CASSPRTSHATQYF
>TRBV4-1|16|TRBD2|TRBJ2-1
CASSAREGPSYNEQFF
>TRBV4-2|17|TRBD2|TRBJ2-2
CASSQDHRGGNTGELFF
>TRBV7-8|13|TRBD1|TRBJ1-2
CASSDGDRAGYTF
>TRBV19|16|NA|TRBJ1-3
CASSIDPWGLGNTIYF
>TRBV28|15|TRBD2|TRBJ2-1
CASRYSGRATNEQFF
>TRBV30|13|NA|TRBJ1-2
CAWSVKGGYGYTF
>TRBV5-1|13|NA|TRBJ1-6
CASSPDSNSPLHF
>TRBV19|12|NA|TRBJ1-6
CATSGLGSPLHF
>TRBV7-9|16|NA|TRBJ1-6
CASSPFQRRGNSPLHF
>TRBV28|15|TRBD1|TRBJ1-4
CASSAQGTLHEKLFF
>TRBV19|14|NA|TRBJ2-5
CASSILYSQETQYF
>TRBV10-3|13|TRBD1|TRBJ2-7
CAIRGQGLNEQYF
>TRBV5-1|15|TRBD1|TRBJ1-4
CASSPITGGGEKLFF
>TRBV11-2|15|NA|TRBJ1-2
CASSLRGGGAQGYTF
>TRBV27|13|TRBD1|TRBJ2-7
CAMARDRFAVQYF
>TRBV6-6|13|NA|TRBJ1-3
CASSSPATNTIYF
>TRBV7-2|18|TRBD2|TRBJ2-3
CASSSTISGGFRTDTQYF
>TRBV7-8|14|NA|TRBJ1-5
CASAVTDINQPQHF
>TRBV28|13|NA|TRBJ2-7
CASSRTPGYEQYF
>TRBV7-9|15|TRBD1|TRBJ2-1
CASSLATGGYNEQFF